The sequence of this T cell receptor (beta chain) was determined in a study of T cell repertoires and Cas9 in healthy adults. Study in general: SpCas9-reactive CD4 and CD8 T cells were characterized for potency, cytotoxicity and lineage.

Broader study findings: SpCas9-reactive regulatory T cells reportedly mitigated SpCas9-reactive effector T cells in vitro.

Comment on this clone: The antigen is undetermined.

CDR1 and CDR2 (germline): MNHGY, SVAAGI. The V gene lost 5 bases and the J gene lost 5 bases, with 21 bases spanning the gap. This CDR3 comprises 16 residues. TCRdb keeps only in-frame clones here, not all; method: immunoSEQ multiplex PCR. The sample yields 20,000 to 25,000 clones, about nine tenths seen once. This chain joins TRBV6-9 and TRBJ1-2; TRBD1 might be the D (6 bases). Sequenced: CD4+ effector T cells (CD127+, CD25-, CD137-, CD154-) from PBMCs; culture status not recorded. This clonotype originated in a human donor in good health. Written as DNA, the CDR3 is TGTGCCAGCAGTCCTACCCTGGGAGGGCAGGGGTATGGCTACACCTTC. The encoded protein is CASSPTLGGQGYGYTF.